This is a list of T cell receptor beta chains from one sample in a study of cytomegalovirus exposure and HLA in healthy donors. The method was immunoSEQ multiplex PCR; TCRdb's version includes in-frame clones alone and lacks a portion of them. The profile shows 200,000 or so clones, about 70% of them singletons. The sequenced sample consisted of PBMCs. The source is a man aged 40-49 years in good health and CMV-seropositive. The CDR3 runs from the conserved cysteine through the conserved F or W. The D gene is left open where the match is weak. Only part of the rows carry a size: once, few, many, or a class if the clone is expanded.

v_call	clone_size	d_call	j_call	cdr3_aa	cdr3_nt
TRBV27	-	TRBD1	TRBJ2-1	CATLGQGANNERFF	TGTGCCACCCTAGGACAGGGGGCTAACAATGAGCGGTTCTTC
TRBV7-2	-	TRBD2	TRBJ2-3	CASSFNSGGRADTQYF	TGTGCCAGCAGCTTCAATAGCGGGGGCCGGGCAGATACGCAGTATTTT
TRBV18	-	-	TRBJ1-2	CASSPSGGYGYTF	TGTGCCAGCTCACCCTCGGGAGGATATGGCTACACCTTC
TRBV2	-	-	TRBJ1-2	CASSEGRNRACTF	TGTGCCAGCAGTGAGGGGCGGAACCGAGCTTGCACCTTC
TRBV10-2	-	TRBD1	TRBJ1-4	CASSEGGTGNEKLFF	TGCGCCAGCAGTGAGGGTGGGACAGGGAATGAAAAACTGTTTTTT
TRBV4-3	-	-	TRBJ2-5	CASSQDPGTGPETQYF	TGCGCCAGCAGCCAAGATCCTGGCACTGGGCCAGAGACCCAGTACTTC
TRBV6-6	few	-	TRBJ1-1	CASSYSVTAEAFF	TGTGCCAGCAGTTACTCGGTTACGGCTGAAGCTTTCTTT
TRBV6-1	-	TRBD1	TRBJ1-5	CASTKDRGGNQPQHF	TGTGCCAGCACCAAGGACAGGGGAGGCAATCAGCCCCAGCATTTT
TRBV2	-	TRBD2	TRBJ2-7	CASTRRGGNEQYF	TGTGCCAGCACTCGGCGGGGGGGCAACGAGCAGTACTTC
TRBV6-1	-	TRBD1	TRBJ1-1	CASSELWDRVGTEAFF	TGTGCCAGCAGTGAACTATGGGACAGGGTGGGCACTGAAGCTTTCTTT
TRBV2	-	-	TRBJ2-7	CASGSSYEQYF	TGTGCCAGCGGTAGCTCCTACGAGCAGTACTTC
TRBV5-5	-	-	TRBJ1-6	CASSKDSSYNSPLHF	TGTGCCAGCAGCAAGGACAGCTCCTATAATTCACCCCTCCACTTT
TRBV7-8	-	TRBD1	TRBJ1-1	CASSFGQGPANTEAFF	TGTGCCAGCAGCTTCGGACAGGGTCCGGCGAACACTGAAGCTTTCTTT
TRBV6-1	once	-	TRBJ1-2	CASTDRAGVSGYTF	TGTGCCAGCACCGACCGGGCAGGGGTTAGCGGCTACACCTTC
TRBV15	few	-	TRBJ2-3	CATSRARGASTDTQYF	TGTGCCACCAGCAGAGCCCGGGGTGCTAGCACAGATACGCAGTATTTT
TRBV7-2	-	-	TRBJ2-4	CASSLVKGEHIQYF	TGTGCCAGCAGCTTGGTGAAGGGGGAACACATTCAGTACTTC
TRBV5-1	-	-	TRBJ1-1	CASSLERGKNTEAFF	TGCGCCAGCAGCTTGGAGAGGGGGAAGAACACTGAAGCTTTCTTT
TRBV5-1	few	TRBD2	TRBJ2-3	CASRILAGVEDTQYF	TGCGCCAGCCGAATACTAGCGGGGGTGGAGGATACGCAGTATTTT
TRBV7-8	-	-	TRBJ1-5	CASSLERGLDQPQHF	TGTGCCAGCAGCTTAGAGCGGGGATTGGATCAGCCCCAGCATTTT
TRBV4-3	large	-	TRBJ2-7	CASSPTRGFGGEQYF	TGCGCCAGCAGCCCCACACGGGGATTCGGAGGGGAGCAGTACTTC
TRBV7-2	-	-	TRBJ1-2	CASTLDSRYYGYTF	TGTGCCAGCACCCTGGACAGCCGTTACTATGGCTACACCTTC
TRBV9	few	-	TRBJ2-6	CASSSGGANVLTF	TGTGCCAGCAGCTCGGGGGGGGCCAACGTCCTGACTTTC
TRBV7-2	once	-	TRBJ2-3	CASSQGLAWSDTQYF	TGTGCCAGCAGCCAGGGGCTAGCCTGGTCAGATACGCAGTATTTT
TRBV10-2	-	-	TRBJ2-7	CASTLGQGKYEQYF	TGCGCCAGCACCCTGGGGCAGGGGAAGTACGAGCAGTACTTC
TRBV6-1	-	TRBD1	TRBJ1-2	CASSPDRLTGGYTF	TGTGCCAGCAGTCCGGACAGGCTAACAGGTGGCTACACCTTC
TRBV9	-	TRBD1	TRBJ2-2	CASSVATGSTGELFF	TGTGCCAGCAGCGTAGCGACAGGGTCAACCGGGGAGCTGTTTTTT
TRBV5-1	-	-	TRBJ2-7	CASSLAGDFYEQYF	TGCGCCAGCAGCTTGGCAGGGGATTTCTACGAGCAGTACTTC
TRBV19	few	-	TRBJ1-2	CASSPPGYLVGYTF	TGTGCCAGTAGTCCCCCAGGGTACTTGGTTGGCTACACCTTC
TRBV18	-	TRBD1	TRBJ1-3	CASSMNRGGSMGNTIYF	TGTGCCAGCTCGATGAACCGAGGGGGCTCGATGGGAAACACCATATATTTT
TRBV18	few	TRBD1	TRBJ2-5	CASSPDREETQYF	TGTGCCAGCTCTCCCGACAGGGAAGAGACCCAGTACTTC
TRBV5-1	-	-	TRBJ1-3	CASSLSTGSGNTIYF	TGCGCCAGCAGCTTAAGCACCGGGTCTGGAAACACCATATATTTT
TRBV7-2	-	TRBD1	TRBJ2-7	CASSPGNRGYEQYF	TGTGCCAGCAGCCCTGGGAACAGGGGTTACGAGCAGTACTTC
TRBV5-1	-	-	TRBJ2-3	CASSLAGQSTDTQYF	TGCGCCAGCAGCTTGGCCGGACAAAGCACAGATACGCAGTATTTT
TRBV5-5	-	-	TRBJ2-7	CASGGMSSYEQYF	TGTGCCAGCGGGGGCATGAGCTCCTACGAGCAGTACTTC
TRBV5-6	-	-	TRBJ1-1	CASSLPSGGTEAFF	TGTGCCAGCAGCTTGCCGTCGGGAGGGACTGAAGCTTTCTTT
TRBV27	-	-	TRBJ2-2	CASGGTANTGELFF	TGTGCCAGCGGGGGGACAGCGAACACCGGGGAGCTGTTTTTT
TRBV7-9	-	TRBD1	TRBJ2-7	CSSSQGVGGEQYF	TGTTCCAGCAGCCAGGGGGTAGGGGGCGAGCAGTACTTC
TRBV4-2	-	TRBD2	TRBJ2-1	CASSQSFLSSGGDNEQFF	TGTGCCAGCAGCCAATCCTTCTTGTCTTCGGGGGGGGACAATGAGCAGTTCTTC
TRBV27	-	TRBD1	TRBJ2-7	CASSLGQNYEQYF	TGTGCCAGCAGTTTGGGACAGAACTACGAGCAGTACTTC
TRBV4-1	-	-	TRBJ2-2	CASSQLGGSGELFF	TGCGCCAGCAGCCAACTCGGCGGGTCCGGGGAGCTGTTTTTT
TRBV4-1	few	TRBD1	TRBJ1-2	CASSPRQGDNYGYTF	TGCGCCAGCAGCCCTAGACAGGGGGATAACTATGGCTACACCTTC
TRBV5-1	few	TRBD1	TRBJ1-2	CASSLGQGWEYGYTF	TGCGCCAGCAGCTTGGGACAGGGATGGGAGTATGGCTACACCTTC
TRBV21-1	-	-	TRBJ2-5	CASSKARHRETQYF	TGTGCCAGCAGCAAAGCAAGGCACAGAGAGACCCAGTACTTC
TRBV5-6	-	-	TRBJ2-3	CASSLPGALTDTQYF	TGTGCCAGCAGCCTCCCAGGGGCACTCACAGATACGCAGTATTTT
TRBV9	-	TRBD2	TRBJ2-1	CASSRSGGAGEQFF	TGTGCCAGCAGCCGAAGCGGGGGGGCCGGTGAGCAGTTCTTC
TRBV9	-	TRBD2	TRBJ2-3	CASSVGVGTSTDTQYF	TGTGCCAGCAGCGTAGGGGTTGGGACTAGCACGGATACGCAGTATTTT
TRBV19	-	TRBD1	TRBJ1-2	CASSLQGGDGYTF	TGTGCCAGTAGTTTACAGGGGGGAGATGGCTACACCTTC